This TCR beta chain was retrieved from a study of T cell responses to AZD1222 COVID-19 vaccine. Note on this clone: The antigen is not known.

Sequenced by immunoSEQ multiplex PCR; TCRdb stores in-frame clones only, minus some. This sample yields around 160,000 clones, of which about nine tenths are seen a single time; about 3% belongs to the top ten. Study-wide results and caveats: An increase in Spike-specific TCR breadth and depth was observed after two AZD1222 doses.

V lost 2 bases and J 4 bases, leaving 6 bases between the germline ends. Germline assignment: CDR1 SGHAT and CDR2 FQDESV (reference sequence). The CDR3 is 14 residues long. The chain uses TRBV11-1 and TRBJ2-6; D is uncertain. The receptor was isolated from an adult in good health. Sample: peripheral blood, taken on day 0 of MenACWY control vaccination. The DNA for the CDR3 is TGTGCCAGCAGCTTACAAGGAGGGGCCAACGTCCTGACTTTC. It codes for CASSLQGGANVLTF.